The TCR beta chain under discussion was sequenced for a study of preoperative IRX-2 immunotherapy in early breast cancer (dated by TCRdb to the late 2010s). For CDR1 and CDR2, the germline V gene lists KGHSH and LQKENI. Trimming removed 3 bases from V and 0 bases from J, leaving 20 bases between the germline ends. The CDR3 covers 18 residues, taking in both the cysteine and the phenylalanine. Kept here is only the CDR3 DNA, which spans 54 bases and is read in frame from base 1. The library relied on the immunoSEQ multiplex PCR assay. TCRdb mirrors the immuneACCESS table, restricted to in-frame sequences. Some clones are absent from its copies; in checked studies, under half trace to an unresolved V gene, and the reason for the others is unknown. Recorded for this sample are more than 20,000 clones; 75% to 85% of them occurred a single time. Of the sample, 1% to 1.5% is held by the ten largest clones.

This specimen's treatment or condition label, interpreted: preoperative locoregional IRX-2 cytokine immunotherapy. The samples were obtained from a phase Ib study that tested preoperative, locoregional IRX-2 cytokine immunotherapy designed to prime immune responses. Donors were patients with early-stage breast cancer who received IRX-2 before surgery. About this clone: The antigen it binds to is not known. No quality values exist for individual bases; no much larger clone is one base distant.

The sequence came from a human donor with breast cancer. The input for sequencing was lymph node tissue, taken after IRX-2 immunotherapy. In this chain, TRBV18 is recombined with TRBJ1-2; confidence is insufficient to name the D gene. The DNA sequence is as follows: TGTGCCAGCTCACCGTTCGCGAGTAAGGCAGTAGCTAACTATGGCTACACCTTC. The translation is CASSPFASKAVANYGYTF.